Following are 8 T cell receptor beta chains from one sample sequenced in a study of response to subunit inactivated influenza vaccine (dated 2018 in TCRdb). The library was obtained by RT-PCR. TCRdb names Illumina HiSeq 2500 as the instrument used. The raw public data were reprocessed by TCRdb itself: fastp quality trimming at Q25, MiXCR clonotype calling, in-frame beta chains only. A single entry per CDR3 protein holds the most common genes and DNA from its merged rows. In this sample the table shows around 480,000 distinct CDR3 sequences, 11% of which occur a single time. The ten largest clones capture approximately 12% of the sample. The meaning of the sample's time point label: approximately 40 days after influenza vaccine administration. This specimen consisted of PBMCs from blood, obtained about 6 weeks after vaccination. These receptors originate from a man aged 50 to 59 who received an inactivated influenza vaccine. Donor details come from another sample of the same person, matched by shared clones.

The chain has TRBV6-1 and TRBJ2-7; D uncertain. Trimming took 6 bases from V and 3 from J, leaving 18 bases between them. The CDR3 contains 15 residues. Per germline, CDR1 MNHNS and CDR2 SASEGT. CDR3 DNA: TGTGCCAGCAGATCCCTAGGAAGGGCCCTCTACGAGCAGTACTTC. The encoded protein is CASRSLGRALYEQYF.

The rearrangement joins TRBV12-3 or TRBV12-4 to TRBJ2-7; D is unresolved. Trimming took 6 bases from V and 4 from J, leaving 19 bases between them. The CDR3 is 15 amino acids. CDR3 protein: CASSPLSRLTYEQYF. The CDR3, as DNA: TGTGCCAGCAGCCCGCTATCGCGGCTCACTTACGAGCAGTACTTC.

This clonotype was picked up a small number of times. This chain links TRBV5-1 with TRBJ2-7; tentative D call: TRBD1 (6 bases). The CDR3 runs to 16 residues. Germline lookup yields CDR1 SGHRS and CDR2 YFSETQ. Trimming shortened V by 4 bases and J by 2 bases, and 19 bases separated the two germline ends. The CDR3, as DNA: TGCGCCAGCAGCAGGGTCTCCGGGACAAACACCTACGAGCAGTACTTC. Amino acids: CASSRVSGTNTYEQYF.

This clonotype was observed a few times. V usage is TRBV29-1 and J usage is TRBJ2-3; D might be TRBD1 (6 bases). Germline lookup yields CDR1 SQVTM and CDR2 ANQGSEA. The ends were cut back, 6 bases at V and 2 bases at J, with 15 bases in the middle. The CDR3 spans 14 residues. CDR3 nucleotides: TGCAGCGTCAAACGGGACACCCACACAGATACGCAGTATTTT. Protein sequence: CSVKRDTHTDTQYF.

In its sample, this clonotype was seen a few times. The J gene is TRBJ1-5, the V gene TRBV12-3 or TRBV12-4; D unresolved. The CDR3 sequence is 14 residues long. Trimming removed 6 bases at V and 0 bases at J, with 9 bases between. The CDR3 DNA sequence: TGTGCCAGCAGCCCAGACCATAGCAATCAGCCCCAGCATTTT. Encoded protein: CASSPDHSNQPQHF.

The table lists this clonotype with many counts. The V gene is TRBV5-1, the J gene TRBJ1-1, with D hard to call. This CDR3 has 15 residues. Looked up from germline, CDR1 is SGHRS and CDR2 is YFSETQ. Trimming removed 0 bases from V and 5 bases from J, with 14 bases in between. CDR3 sequence: CASSLVSGVETEAFF. The CDR3 DNA is TGCGCCAGCAGCTTGGTTTCCGGGGTGGAAACTGAAGCTTTCTTT. Filled out from reference TRBV5-1 and TRBJ1-1, the complete variable domain reads KAGVTQTPRYLIKTRGQQVTLSCSPISGHRSVSWYQQTPGQGLQFLFEYFSETQRNKGNFPGRFSGRQFSNSRSEMNVSTLELGDSALYLCASSLVSGVETEAFFGQGTRLTVV.

This clonotype was detected ten times or more. The V gene is TRBV4-2, the J gene TRBJ1-1; D is possibly TRBD1 (5 bases). This CDR3 contains 14 residues. Between the trimmed V and J ends, which lost 4 bases and 5 bases, there was a span of 14 bases. In germline, CDR1 is LGHNA, CDR2 YNFKEQ. As DNA, the CDR3 is TGTGCCAGCAGCCCAATCGGGGGAGGGACTGAAGCTTTCTTT. This codes for CASSPIGGGTEAFF.

This clonotype came up once. The V gene is TRBV6-5, the J gene TRBJ2-4, with no clear D. V lost 2 bases to trimming and J lost 0 bases, with 14 bases between them. The V gene's germline CDR1 is MNHEY and CDR2 SVGAGI. This CDR3 has 17 residues. CDR3 in amino acids: CASSYVAVELAKNIQYF. The CDR3 bases are TGTGCCAGCAGTTACGTGGCGGTTGAGTTAGCCAAAAACATTCAGTACTTC.